The 5 T cell receptor beta chains below were found in one sample sequenced in a study of T cell repertoires in cytomegalovirus infection. No antigens are known for them. Each CDR3 protein is one row after TCRdb ran MiXCR on the reads. The sample contains fewer than 950,000 distinct CDR3 sequences, approximately 29% of which appear only once. Sequencing was performed on cultured CD8+ T cells from PBMCs, taken from culture after CMV antigen stimulation. These TCRs come from a human donor in good health (CMV status not recorded). Some clones in this sample may be carry-over from other donors' samples.

V usage is TRBV27 and J usage is TRBJ1-5; 10 bases fit TRBD1. Germline V gene sequence: CDR1 MNHEY, CDR2 SMNVEV (reference sequence). This CDR3 is built from 14 residues. With 7 bases clipped from V and 4 bases from J, the junction kept 4 bases outside the gene matches. The chain's CDR3 is CASMDRGGNQPQHF. The CDR3 DNA sequence: TGTGCCAGCATGGACAGGGGGGGGAATCAGCCCCAGCATTTT.

This clonotype was counted ten times or more. The chain joins TRBV6-2 or TRBV6-3 to TRBJ2-7, with D perhaps matching TRBD1 or TRBD2 (5 bases each). The V end lost 4 bases, the J end lost 4 bases, and 17 bases lay between the germline ends. The CDR3 loop spans 15 amino acids. Germline CDR1 and CDR2: MNHEY and SVGEGT. CDR3 region: CASSSARPGAYEQYV. For the CDR3, the DNA is TGTGCCAGCAGTTCCGCTCGTCCCGGGGCGTACGAGCAGTACGTC.

This chain connects TRBV2 to TRBJ2-1, with TRBD2 matching 10 bases. The CDR3 is 15 residues long. Germline CDR1 is SNHLY and CDR2 is FYNNEI. Germline trimming cut 1 base from V and 7 bases from J; bases unmatched to any gene: 4. The CDR3 is CASSEVSGGYNEQFF. CDR3 bases: TGTGCCAGCAGTGAAGTTAGCGGGGGGTATAATGAGCAGTTCTTC.

The V call is TRBV10-3, the J call TRBJ2-2, with D possibly matching TRBD1 (6 bases). The CDR3 is 15 amino acids. Germline CDR1 ENHRY, CDR2 SYGVKD. The V end was cut by 10 bases, the J end by 4 bases, with 19 bases between. The DNA for the CDR3 is TGTGCCACGGTGCCGGGACAAGCAGTCACCGGGGAGCTGTTTTTT. It codes for CATVPGQAVTGELFF.

The rearrangement joins TRBV7-6 to TRBJ2-1; D not resolved. CDR3 length: 13 residues. Trimming removed 2 bases at V and 5 bases at J, with 7 bases between. Germline CDR1 and CDR2: SGHVS and FNYEAQ. As DNA, the CDR3 is TGTGCCAGCAGCTTATTTGAGGACAATGAGCAGTTCTTC. Its protein product is CASSLFEDNEQFF.